This TCR beta chain was sequenced for a study of T cells after yellow fever vaccination. Study-level background: Fractions of limited cellularity were prepared by means of SMART-Seq v4 Ultra Low Input. Study-wide findings and caveats: Abundant contaminating clonotypes from the bulk population could appear in FACS-sorted repertoires.

This CDR3 contains 19 residues. The germline gives CDR1 SGHNT, CDR2 YYREEE (reference sequence). V was trimmed by 1 base and J by 1 base, leaving 23 bases between them. Synthesis of TCR cDNA relied on 5'RACE template switching, which attached a universal primer site and UMIs. TCRdb used MiXCR to reprocess the 5' RACE reads, holding one entry per CDR3 protein. The sample lists 500,000 to 650,000 distinct CDR3 sequences, around 17% occurring once. This clonotype occurred a few times. Antigen specificity is unknown. The receptor was isolated from a man aged 18 to 35 who received the YFV17D yellow fever vaccine. The sequencing here drew on PBMCs, taken 4 to 5 days after the first yellow fever vaccination. The chain carries TRBV5-4 and TRBJ1-2; D is perhaps TRBD1 (5 bases). The CDR3 spells CASSLRGTGPSPFNYGYTF. The CDR3 DNA reads TGTGCCAGCAGCTTGAGGGGAACTGGACCTTCCCCCTTTAACTATGGCTACACCTTC.